The present T cell receptor (beta chain) was sequenced within a study of cytomegalovirus exposure and HLA in healthy donors. For the study at large: Earlier, approximately 190 million T cells were analyzed, and 95 million to 140 million unique TCR beta sequences were found among them. Findings and caveats of the study: Later analysis indicated greater clonal expansion among HLA-associated TCR beta chains than among equally common other chains. An analysis that came later showed most CMV-associated TCR beta chains appearing HLA-restricted.

Amplification used 60 Vbeta primers and 13 Jbeta primers. Libraries were prepared by immunoSEQ multiplex PCR; TCRdb keeps only in-frame clonotypes and omits some of them. The table shows over 75,000 clones, with under 85% occurring only once. The germline V gene encodes CDR1 MNHEY and CDR2 SMNVEV (reference sequence). Trimming removed 7 bases from V and 2 bases from J; junction bases left unmatched: 3. The CDR3 contains 15 residues. Comments on this clone: The antigen is not known.

Those who donated were healthy bone marrow donors. Sequencing input: PBMCs. The TCR was taken from a middle-aged man in good health and CMV-seropositive. This sequence joins TRBV27 and TRBJ2-7; 15 nucleotides match TRBD2. This CDR3 reads CASTRTSGGAYEQYF. The CDR3, as DNA: TGTGCCAGCACCAGGACTAGCGGGGGGGCCTACGAGCAGTACTTC.